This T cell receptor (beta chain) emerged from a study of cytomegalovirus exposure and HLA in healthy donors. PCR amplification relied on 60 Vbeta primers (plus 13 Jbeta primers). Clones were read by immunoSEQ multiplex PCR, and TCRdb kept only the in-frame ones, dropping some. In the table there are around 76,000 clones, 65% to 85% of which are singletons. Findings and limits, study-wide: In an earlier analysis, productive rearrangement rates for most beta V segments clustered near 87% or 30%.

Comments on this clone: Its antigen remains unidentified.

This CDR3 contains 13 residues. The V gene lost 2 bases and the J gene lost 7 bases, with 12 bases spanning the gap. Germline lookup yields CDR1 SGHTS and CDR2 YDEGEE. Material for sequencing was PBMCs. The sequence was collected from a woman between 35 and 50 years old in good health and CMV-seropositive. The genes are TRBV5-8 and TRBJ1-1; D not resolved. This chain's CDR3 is CASSFTGRGEAFF. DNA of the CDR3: TGTGCCAGCAGCTTTACCGGACGGGGTGAAGCTTTCTTT.